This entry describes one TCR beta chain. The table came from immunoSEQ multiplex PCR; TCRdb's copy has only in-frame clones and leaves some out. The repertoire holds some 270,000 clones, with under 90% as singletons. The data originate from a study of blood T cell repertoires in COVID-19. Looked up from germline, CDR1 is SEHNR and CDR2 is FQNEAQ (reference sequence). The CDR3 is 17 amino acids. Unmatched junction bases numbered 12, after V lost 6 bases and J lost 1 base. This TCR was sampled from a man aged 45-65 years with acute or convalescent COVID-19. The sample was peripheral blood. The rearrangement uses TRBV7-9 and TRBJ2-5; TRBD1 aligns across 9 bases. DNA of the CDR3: TGTGCCAGCAGTCGGACAGGGGCATTGGGTTTCCAAGAGACCCAGTACTTC. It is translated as CASSRTGALGFQETQYF.